A selection of T cell receptor beta chains follows, all from one sample in a study of T cell responses to AZD1222 COVID-19 vaccine. Libraries were prepared by immunoSEQ multiplex PCR; TCRdb keeps only in-frame clonotypes and omits some of them. The data show roughly 150,000 clones, 85% to 90% seen once. The sample in question was peripheral blood, obtained on day 0 of AZD1222 vaccination. These receptor sequences come from an adult in good health. Both conserved end residues are part of each CDR3. The D gene is left open where the match is weak. Some rows have no size entry. The others give once, few or many, or a class for an expanded clone.

d_gene	abundance	v_gene	j_gene	CDR3aa	CDR3nt
.	.	TRBV27	TRBJ2-5	CASSFGGTQYF	TGTGCCAGCAGTTTTGGCGGAACCCAGTACTTC
.	.	TRBV28	TRBJ1-3	CASSFELGGSGNTIYF	TGTGCCAGCAGTTTCGAACTAGGGGGTTCTGGAAACACCATATATTTT
.	.	TRBV10-3	TRBJ1-6	CAIRGSGVDNSPLHF	TGTGCCATCAGAGGCTCAGGGGTAGATAATTCACCCCTCCACTTT
.	.	TRBV5-1	TRBJ1-1	CASSFGGTANTEAFF	TGCGCCAGCAGCTTTGGGGGAACAGCGAACACTGAAGCTTTCTTT
.	.	TRBV7-9	TRBJ1-1	CASSLAGPTEAFF	TGTGCCAGCAGCTTAGCAGGGCCCACTGAAGCTTTCTTT
TRBD2	.	TRBV2	TRBJ2-1	CASSNALRLANEQFF	TGTGCCAGCAGTAACGCTCTCAGACTAGCGAATGAGCAGTTCTTC
TRBD2	.	TRBV4-3	TRBJ2-6	CASSQESSGSSGANVLTF	TGCGCCAGCAGCCAAGAGTCTAGCGGGAGCTCTGGGGCCAACGTCCTGACTTTC
TRBD1	.	TRBV5-1	TRBJ2-2	CASSLWTGYAGELFF	TGCGCCAGCAGCTTGTGGACAGGGTATGCCGGGGAGCTGTTTTTT
.	.	TRBV19	TRBJ1-5	CASSADSNQPQHF	TGTGCCAGTTCGGCAGATAGCAATCAGCCCCAGCATTTT
TRBD1	once	TRBV30	TRBJ1-1	CAWSEGQVPNEAFF	TGTGCCTGGAGTGAGGGACAGGTTCCGAATGAAGCTTTCTTT
.	.	TRBV21-1	TRBJ2-1	CASSRGASSRLAGLYNEQFF	TGTGCCAGCAGCCGGGGAGCCAGCAGCCGACTAGCGGGGCTTTACAATGAGCAGTTCTTC
.	.	TRBV5-5	TRBJ1-5	CASSLSSGMINQPQHF	TGTGCCAGCAGCTTGTCATCAGGTATGATCAATCAGCCCCAGCATTTT
.	.	TRBV9	TRBJ1-1	CASSVVVSGGTEAFF	TGTGCCAGCAGCGTAGTAGTGAGCGGGGGTACTGAAGCTTTCTTT
TRBD1	.	TRBV5-1	TRBJ1-5	CASSLGGTGPNQPQHF	TGCGCCAGCAGCTTGGGGGGGACAGGACCCAATCAGCCCCAGCATTTT
.	.	TRBV28	TRBJ1-2	CASKRAAGGYTF	TGTGCCAGCAAGAGGGCCGCGGGCGGCTACACCTTC
.	.	TRBV29-1	TRBJ1-4	CSVENPGNGEKLFF	TGCAGCGTTGAAAATCCGGGGAATGGTGAAAAACTGTTTTTT
TRBD2	.	TRBV4-1	TRBJ2-4	CASSQSLSSGWENIQYF	TGCGCCAGCAGCCAGTCCCTCTCTAGCGGGTGGGAAAACATTCAGTACTTC
TRBD2	once	TRBV27	TRBJ2-2	CASSLSTPWTSGRAGELFF	TGTGCCAGCAGTTTATCTACCCCCTGGACTAGCGGGAGGGCCGGGGAGCTGTTTTTT
.	.	TRBV21-1	TRBJ1-5	CASKVDCRQPQHF	TGTGCCAGCAAGGTGGATTGTAGACAGCCCCAGCATTTT
.	.	TRBV4-1	TRBJ1-6	CASKPQADVYNSPLHF	TGCGCCAGTAAACCCCAGGCGGACGTATATAATTCACCCCTCCACTTT
TRBD2	.	TRBV7-3	TRBJ2-1	CASSQGGLAGVAGEQFF	TGTGCCAGCAGCCAGGGGGGGCTAGCGGGAGTAGCTGGTGAGCAGTTCTTC
TRBD2	.	TRBV6-5	TRBJ2-7	CASRSGTSAYEQYF	TGTGCCAGCAGGTCCGGGACTAGCGCCTACGAGCAGTACTTC
TRBD1	.	TRBV10-2	TRBJ1-4	CASSDRQGATNEKLFF	TGCGCCAGCAGTGACAGGCAGGGGGCTACTAATGAAAAACTGTTTTTT